This TCR beta chain appears in the sequencing data of a study of Graves' ophthalmopathy and Graves' hyperthyroidism. TCR beta CDR3 amplification used RNA transcripts. Amplification began with first-round RT-PCR using HTBI primers, then second-round multiplex PCR was performed. One entry per CDR3 protein results from TCRdb running MiXCR on the multiplex PCR reads. The profile shows 1 million to 1.3 million distinct CDR3 sequences, roughly two fifths of them singletons. For this clonotype: At one end the junction does not follow the germline gene, possibly because of a read error.

CDR3 length equals 14 residues. The germline CDR1 and CDR2 sequences are SGHVT and SQSDAQ. The rearrangement joins TRBV7-4 to TRBJ1-5; 7 nucleotides align to TRBD1. The source material was peripheral blood or thyroid tissue (not recorded which). This sequence was found in an adult man with Graves' hyperthyroidism. The CDR3 nucleotides are TGCGCCAGCAGCCAGACTGCAGGGGGTCGGCCCCAGCATTTT. The encoded protein is CASSQTAGGRPQHF. Variable domain in full (rest from reference TRBV7-4 and TRBJ1-5): GAGVSQSPRYKVAKRGRDVALRCDSISGHVTLYWYRQTLGQGSEVLTYSQSDAQRDKSGRPSGRFSAERPERSVSTLKIQRTEQGDSAVYLCASSQTAGGRPQHFGDGTRLSIL.